Listed here are 14 T cell receptor beta chains from one sample, sequenced in a study of identical twins. TCRdb passed the 5' RACE reads through MiXCR, listing each CDR3 protein once. The sample lists about 530,000 distinct CDR3 sequences; under 25% were seen once. This sample was also put to use in a study of yellow fever vaccine responses in identical twins.

The source material was CD4+ T cells sorted from blood. The source is a woman between 18 and 29 years old in good health.

The V call is TRBV14, the J call TRBJ1-5; D possibly corresponds to TRBD1 (6 bases). V lost 4 bases and J 4 bases, leaving 14 bases between the germline ends. The CDR3 covers 15 residues. Germline V gene lookup returns CDR1 SGHDN and CDR2 FVKESK. The CDR3 nucleotides read TGTGCCAGCAGCCTTGGGGGACAACGAAATCAGCCCCAGCATTTT. Protein product: CASSLGGQRNQPQHF.

CDR3 bases: TGTGCCAGCAGCCCTCCCTGGACGGAGCAGTACTTC. Translation gives CASSPPWTEQYF. V and J are TRBV28 and TRBJ2-7; D is undetermined. The CDR3 runs to 12 residues. V was clipped by 6 bases and J by 7 bases, with 13 bases between them. From germline, CDR1 is MDHEN and CDR2 SYDVKM.

The chain uses TRBV15 and TRBJ1-4; the D is unclear. The CDR3 is 15 residues long. Trimming removed 0 bases at V and 7 bases at J, with 12 bases between. Looked up from germline, CDR1 is LNHNV and CDR2 is YYDKDF (reference sequence). The CDR3: CATSRDSLKAEKLFF. CDR3 DNA sequence: TGTGCCACCAGCAGAGATTCCTTGAAAGCTGAAAAACTGTTTTTT.

The rearrangement uses TRBV7-6 and TRBJ1-1; D not certain. The CDR3 contains 13 residues. The germline V gene encodes CDR1 SGHVS and CDR2 FNYEAQ. V was clipped by 5 bases and J by 4 bases, with 11 bases between them. The CDR3 reads CASSQTTGTEAFF. The CDR3 DNA is TGTGCCAGCAGCCAGACGACGGGCACTGAAGCTTTCTTT.

This clonotype was counted only a few times. The V gene is TRBV28, the J gene TRBJ2-3, with 8 bases matching TRBD2. CDR3 length equals 14 residues. The germline gives CDR1 MDHEN, CDR2 SYDVKM. After removal of 10 bases from V and 6 bases from J, the junction contained 12 bases not matched to a gene. CDR3 DNA sequence: TGTGCCACCCTGACGGCGGGAGGAGGTGATACGCAGTATTTT. As protein: CATLTAGGGDTQYF.

This clonotype was counted ten times or more. The CDR3, as DNA: TGTGCCAGCAGCGGCGGACAGGGGGTACAGTACTTC. Translating it yields CASSGGQGVQYF. This rearrangement joins TRBV3-1 to TRBJ2-4; TRBD1 matches 10 bases. Germline V lookup: CDR1 LGHDT, CDR2 YNNKEL (reference sequence). V was clipped by 5 bases and J by 13 bases; unmatched bases: 5. The CDR3 has 12 residues. Variable domain in full (rest from reference TRBV3-1 and TRBJ2-4): DTAVSQTPKYLVTQMGNDKSIKCEQNLGHDTMYWYKQDSKKFLKIMFSYNNKELIINETVPNRFSPKSPDKAHLNLHINSLELGDSAVYFCASSGGQGVQYFGAGTRLSVL.

The chain couples TRBV20-1 to TRBJ2-3, with 9 bases aligning to TRBD2. There are 15 residues in the CDR3. The germline CDR1 and CDR2 sequences are DFQATT and SNEGSKA (reference sequence). V lost 6 bases, J lost 3 bases, and 10 bases stayed unmatched. CDR3 DNA: TGCAGTGCCCCAAAGAGCGGGGGGAAAACAGATACGCAGTATTTT. Protein sequence: CSAPKSGGKTDTQYF.

This clonotype was seen a handful of times. The chain uses TRBV7-9 and TRBJ2-2; the D is unclear. The V and J ends lost 1 base and 6 bases respectively, with 9 bases between them. CDR3 length: 14 amino acids. Germline V CDR1 and CDR2: SEHNR, FQNEAQ (reference sequence). The CDR3 DNA reads TGTGCCAGCAGCTTAGTGGGTTCGTCCGGGGAGCTGTTTTTT. As protein: CASSLVGSSGELFF.

This clonotype was counted a few times. The J gene is TRBJ2-1, the V gene TRBV2; D is unresolved. Trimming pared 7 bases from V and 2 bases from J, leaving 15 bases between. The CDR3 loop spans 15 amino acids. Germline-derived CDR1 and CDR2 are SNHLY and FYNNEI. CDR3 region: CASTRTGLPYNEQFF. CDR3 sequence (DNA): TGTGCCAGCACCCGAACGGGTCTACCCTACAATGAGCAGTTCTTC.

In this sample, this clonotype turned up a few times. The rearrangement joins TRBV5-1 to TRBJ2-1; 8 bases fit TRBD2. CDR1 and CDR2 from the germline V gene are SGHRS and YFSETQ. V dropped 5 bases and J dropped 5; count of bases not matched to a gene: 3. The CDR3 covers 13 residues. The CDR3: CASSGLADNEQFF. The CDR3 DNA follows: TGCGCCAGCAGTGGACTAGCAGACAATGAGCAGTTCTTC. The whole variable domain, filled in from reference TRBV5-1 and TRBJ2-1, reads KAGVTQTPRYLIKTRGQQVTLSCSPISGHRSVSWYQQTPGQGLQFLFEYFSETQRNKGNFPGRFSGRQFSNSRSEMNVSTLELGDSALYLCASSGLADNEQFFGPGTRLTVL.

The chain carries TRBV2 and TRBJ2-1; 10 bases agree with TRBD2. The V gene end was trimmed by 3 bases and the J gene end by 7 bases; junction bases not matched to a gene: 6. The CDR3 is made up of 15 amino acids. Germline assignment: CDR1 SNHLY and CDR2 FYNNEI. For the CDR3, the DNA is TGTGCCAGCAGTGAGGTTAGCGGGGGGTTGAATGAGCAGTTCTTC. Translated, it gives CASSEVSGGLNEQFF.

This clonotype was detected only a few times. This chain links TRBV6-1 with TRBJ1-2, with 10 bases fitting TRBD1. CDR1 MNHNS and CDR2 SASEGT come from the germline V gene. V lost 6 bases to trimming and J lost 7 bases; unmatched junction nucleotides: 11. The CDR3 is made up of 15 amino acids. In DNA form, the CDR3 reads TGTGCCAGCAGCAAACACGGGACAGGGGTTGGTGGCTACACCTTC. It translates to CASSKHGTGVGGYTF.

This clonotype was seen many times. The rearrangement uses TRBV12-3 or TRBV12-4 and TRBJ2-2; D unresolved. V dropped 5 bases and J dropped 3 bases, with 10 bases sitting between them. This CDR3 has 14 amino acids. CDR3 in amino acids: CASSTRRDTGELFF. CDR3 bases: TGTGCCAGCAGTACCCGACGGGACACCGGGGAGCTGTTTTTT.

The CDR3, as DNA: TGTGCCACCAGCAGAACAGACAGGGATTCCTACGAGCAGTACTTC. As protein: CATSRTDRDSYEQYF. V gene TRBV15 combines with J gene TRBJ2-7, with 7 bases lining up with TRBD1. V lost 2 bases to trimming and J lost 1 base; unmatched junction nucleotides: 5. CDR3 length: 15 residues. CDR1 is LNHNV and CDR2 is YYDKDF in the germline V gene (reference sequence).